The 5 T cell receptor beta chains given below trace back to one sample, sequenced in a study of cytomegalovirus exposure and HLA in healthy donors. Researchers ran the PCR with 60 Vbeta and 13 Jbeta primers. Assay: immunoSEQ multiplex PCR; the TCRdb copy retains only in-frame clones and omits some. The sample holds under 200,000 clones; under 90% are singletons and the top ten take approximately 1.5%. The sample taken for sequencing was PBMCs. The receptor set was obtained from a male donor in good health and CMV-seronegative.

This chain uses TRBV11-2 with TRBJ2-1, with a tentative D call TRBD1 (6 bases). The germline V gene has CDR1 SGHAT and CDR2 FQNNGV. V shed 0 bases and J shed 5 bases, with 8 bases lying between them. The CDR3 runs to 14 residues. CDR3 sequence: CASSLDRGNNEQFF. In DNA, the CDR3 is TGTGCCAGCAGCTTAGACAGGGGCAACAATGAGCAGTTCTTC.

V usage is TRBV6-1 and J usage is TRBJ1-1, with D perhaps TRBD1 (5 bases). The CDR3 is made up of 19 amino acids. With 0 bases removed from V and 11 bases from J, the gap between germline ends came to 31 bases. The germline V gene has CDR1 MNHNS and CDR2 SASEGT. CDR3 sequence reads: CASSEAGMGGVKRRLVAFF. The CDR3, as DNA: TGTGCCAGCAGTGAAGCGGGAATGGGGGGGGTAAAGCGGCGGCTAGTGGCTTTCTTT.

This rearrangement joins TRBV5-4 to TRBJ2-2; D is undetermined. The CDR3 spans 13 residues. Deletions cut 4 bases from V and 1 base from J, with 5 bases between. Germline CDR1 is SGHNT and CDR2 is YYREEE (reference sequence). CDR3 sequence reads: CASSLVNTGELFF. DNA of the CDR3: TGTGCCAGCAGCCTCGTGAACACCGGGGAGCTGTTTTTT.

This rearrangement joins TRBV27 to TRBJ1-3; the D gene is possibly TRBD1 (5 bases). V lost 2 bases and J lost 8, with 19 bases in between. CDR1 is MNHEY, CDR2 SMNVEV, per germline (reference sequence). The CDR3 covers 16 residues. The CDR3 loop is CASSLSARPGKDTIYF. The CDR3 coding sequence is TGTGCCAGCAGTTTAAGCGCTAGGCCAGGGAAGGACACCATATATTTT.

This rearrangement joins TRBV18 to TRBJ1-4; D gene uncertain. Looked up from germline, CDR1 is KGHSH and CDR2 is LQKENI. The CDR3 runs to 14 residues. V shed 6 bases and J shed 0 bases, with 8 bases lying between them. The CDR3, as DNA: TGTGCCAGCTCGCGAGAAGCAACTAATGAAAAACTGTTTTTT. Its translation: CASSREATNEKLFF.